A selection of T cell receptor beta chains follows, all from one sample in a study of beta chain features in type 1 diabetes. Generated by immunoSEQ multiplex PCR, the TCRdb table keeps only in-frame clones and is missing some. The sample holds around 280,000 clones, 7.5% to 9.5% seen once. Source material: central memory CD4+ T cells from blood. The receptors derive from a young woman in good health. Each CDR3 is given with its conserved first and last residue. The D gene is left open where the match is weak. Clone size is not always given. Where it is, it says once, few, many or a class for expanded clones.

length: 14; V: TRBV18; J: TRBJ1-2; D: .; size: .; CDR3: CASSLGDSNYGYTF; DNA: TGTGCCAGCTCACTAGGAGACAGCAACTATGGCTACACCTTC
length: 11; V: TRBV14; J: TRBJ2-3; D: .; size: many; CDR3: CASSKLDTQYF; DNA: TGTGCCAGCAGCAAGTTAGATACGCAGTATTTT
length: 14; V: TRBV28; J: TRBJ1-4; D: .; size: many; CDR3: CASSLLGTPEVLFF; DNA: TGTGCCAGCAGTTTACTCGGGACCCCCGAGGTACTGTTTTTT
length: 16; V: TRBV6-6; J: TRBJ2-1; D: .; size: few; CDR3: CASSYSMTGNYNEQFF; DNA: TGTGCCAGCAGTTACTCGATGACGGGAAACTACAATGAGCAGTTCTTC
length: 14; V: TRBV14; J: TRBJ2-3; D: TRBD2; size: few; CDR3: CASSQSGSPNTQYF; DNA: TGTGCCAGCAGCCAGAGCGGGAGTCCGAATACGCAGTATTTT
length: 13; V: TRBV6-5; J: TRBJ2-4; D: .; size: .; CDR3: CASGLGPKNIQYF; DNA: TGTGCCAGCGGGTTAGGCCCTAAAAACATTCAGTACTTC
length: 14; V: TRBV6-5; J: TRBJ1-1; D: .; size: few; CDR3: CASREAGRATEAFF; DNA: TGTGCCAGCAGAGAAGCGGGACGGGCCACTGAAGCTTTCTTT
length: 13; V: TRBV2; J: TRBJ1-6; D: .; size: many; CDR3: CASSDRRIEPLHF; DNA: TGTGCCAGCAGCGACCGACGGATCGAGCCCCTCCACTTT
length: 10; V: TRBV29-1; J: TRBJ2-5; D: .; size: .; CDR3: CSVESGRFYF; DNA: TGCAGCGTTGAGTCAGGGAGGTTTTACTTC
length: 17; V: TRBV7-1; J: TRBJ2-6; D: TRBD1; size: few; CDR3: CASSSGQGDSGANVLTF; DNA: TGTGCCAGCAGCTCCGGACAGGGGGACTCTGGGGCCAACGTCCTGACTTTC
length: 14; V: TRBV7-9; J: TRBJ2-7; D: .; size: few; CDR3: CASSLSSLSYEQYF; DNA: TGTGCCAGCAGCTTATCTTCTCTTTCCTACGAGCAGTACTTC
length: 17; V: TRBV4-3; J: TRBJ2-1; D: .; size: .; CDR3: CASSQEPGIGSYNEQFF; DNA: TGCGCCAGCAGCCAAGAGCCAGGGATTGGATCCTACAATGAGCAGTTCTTC
length: 14; V: TRBV13; J: TRBJ1-1; D: TRBD1; size: .; CDR3: CASSLGDRDREAFF; DNA: TGTGCCAGCAGCCTTGGAGACAGGGATAGAGAAGCTTTCTTT
length: 15; V: TRBV10-3; J: TRBJ2-5; D: TRBD1; size: .; CDR3: CAISESDREQETQYF; DNA: TGTGCCATCAGTGAGTCTGACAGGGAACAAGAGACCCAGTACTTC
length: 15; V: TRBV7-9; J: TRBJ2-1; D: TRBD1; size: few; CDR3: CASSTGQGAYDEQFF; DNA: TGTGCCAGCAGCACCGGACAGGGGGCTTACGATGAGCAGTTCTTC
length: 13; V: TRBV28; J: TRBJ2-1; D: .; size: few; CDR3: CASRDWLMNEQFF; DNA: TGTGCCAGCAGAGATTGGTTAATGAATGAGCAGTTCTTC
length: 16; V: TRBV4-1; J: TRBJ1-2; D: .; size: many; CDR3: CASSQGQAVANYGYTF; DNA: TGCGCCAGCAGCCAAGGGCAGGCGGTAGCTAACTATGGCTACACCTTC
length: 13; V: TRBV30; J: TRBJ1-5; D: .; size: few; CDR3: CAWSGEGLGPQHF; DNA: TGTGCCTGGAGTGGCGAGGGTTTAGGGCCCCAGCATTTT
length: 14; V: TRBV27; J: TRBJ2-1; D: TRBD2; size: many; CDR3: CASSFGTTNNEQFF; DNA: TGTGCCAGCAGCTTCGGGACTACTAACAATGAGCAGTTCTTC
length: 16; V: TRBV23-1; J: TRBJ1-1; D: TRBD1; size: few; CDR3: CASSQSGQALNTEAFF; DNA: TGCGCCAGCAGTCAATCGGGACAGGCCTTGAACACTGAAGCTTTCTTT
length: 16; V: TRBV11-1; J: TRBJ2-3; D: TRBD2; size: many; CDR3: CASSFGTSLITDTQYF; DNA: TGTGCCAGCAGCTTCGGGACTAGTCTAATCACAGATACGCAGTATTTT
length: 16; V: TRBV9; J: TRBJ1-3; D: .; size: many; CDR3: CASSVAGRGKGNTIYF; DNA: TGTGCCAGCAGCGTAGCAGGTCGAGGGAAAGGAAACACCATATATTTT
length: 14; V: TRBV6-6; J: TRBJ2-3; D: .; size: .; CDR3: CASSPPGVGDTQYF; DNA: TGTGCCAGCAGCCCCCCGGGGGTGGGAGATACGCAGTATTTT
length: 22; V: TRBV9; J: TRBJ2-1; D: TRBD2; size: .; CDR3: CASSADHRTSGIRIFTYNEQFF; DNA: TGTGCCAGCAGCGCAGACCACCGGACTAGCGGCATAAGGATTTTTACCTACAATGAGCAGTTCTTC
length: 15; V: TRBV18; J: TRBJ2-3; D: TRBD2; size: .; CDR3: CASSPFSGDTDTQYF; DNA: TGTGCCAGCTCACCCTTCAGCGGGGACACAGATACGCAGTATTTT
length: 14; V: TRBV2; J: TRBJ1-1; D: TRBD1; size: few; CDR3: CASSVTGTGTEAFF; DNA: TGTGCCAGCAGCGTCACCGGGACAGGGACTGAAGCTTTCTTT
length: 16; V: TRBV7-8; J: TRBJ2-5; D: TRBD2; size: .; CDR3: CASSFRVAGGKETQYF; DNA: TGTGCCAGCAGCTTCCGGGTAGCGGGGGGAAAAGAGACCCAGTACTTC